The 6 T cell receptor beta chains listed next were all sequenced from one sample in a study of T cell changes during pregnancy in multiple sclerosis. TCRdb's table, derived via immunoSEQ multiplex PCR, lists solely in-frame clones and lacks some. The table has 18,000 or so clones, roughly 91% seen once. The material sequenced was CD4+ T cells from peripheral blood mononuclear cells, taken in the first trimester of pregnancy. All receptors come from a female donor in good health, enrolled as a control in a pregnancy study.

This clone was seen a few times. The V call is TRBV4-1, the J call TRBJ2-3; 12 positions match TRBD2. The CDR3 totals 19 residues. V lost 3 bases and J lost 0; bases outside the gene matches: 10. Germline-derived CDR1 and CDR2 are MGHRA and YSYEKL. DNA of the CDR3: TGCGCCAGCAGCCATCTTCGGACTAGCGGGAACCCTAGCACAGATACGCAGTATTTT. It encodes CASSHLRTSGNPSTDTQYF.

The rearrangement joins TRBV27 to TRBJ1-4; maybe TRBD1 (5 bases). The CDR3 totals 16 residues. Trimming cost V 2 bases and J 3 bases, with 13 bases left between them. Germline V gene sequence: CDR1 MNHEY, CDR2 SMNVEV (reference sequence). The CDR3, as DNA: TGTGCCAGCAGTTTAGAGGGACGGGACTCTAATGAAAAACTGTTTTTT. Protein product: CASSLEGRDSNEKLFF.

The chain is built from TRBV27 and TRBJ2-5; 8 nucleotides align to TRBD2. The CDR3 sequence is 18 residues long. CDR1 MNHEY and CDR2 SMNVEV come from the germline V gene (reference sequence). J lost 6 bases, V lost 2 bases, and 17 bases had no gene match. The CDR3 DNA reads TGTGCCAGCAGTTTACCCCTCCAGCGGGGGCCACGGATGAAGACCCAGTACTTC. Protein sequence: CASSLPLQRGPRMKTQYF.

This sequence joins TRBV28 and TRBJ2-5; the D gene is possibly TRBD2 (7 bases). The V gene lost 2 bases and the J gene lost 5 bases, with 9 bases spanning the gap. The CDR3 covers 13 residues. Germline V lookup: CDR1 MDHEN, CDR2 SYDVKM. The CDR3 DNA follows: TGTGCCAGCAGTTTAGGGGGGGCGGAGACCCAGTACTTC. As protein: CASSLGGAETQYF. The full variable domain, in which reference TRBV28 and TRBJ2-5 provide the parts outside the CDR3, is DVKVTQSSRYLVKRTGEKVFLECVQDMDHENMFWYRQDPGLGLRLIYFSYDVKMKEKGDIPEGYSVSREKKERFSLILESASTNQTSMYLCASSLGGAETQYFGPGTRLLVL.

The gene calls are TRBV11-3 and TRBJ1-3; 8 bases line up with TRBD1. V shed 5 bases, J shed 2 bases, and the junction held 5 bases outside the gene matches. The CDR3 length is 15 residues. The germline gives CDR1 SGHNT, CDR2 YENEEA. The CDR3 DNA follows: TGTGCCAGCAGCCCCGGACAGGGCCCTGGAAACACCATATATTTT. Residues: CASSPGQGPGNTIYF.

The sample holds one count of this clone. The chain links TRBV30 to TRBJ1-1, with a possible D match to TRBD1 (5 bases). V dropped 0 bases and J dropped 2 bases, with 13 bases sitting between them. The length of the CDR3 is 15 residues. The germline gives CDR1 GTSNPN, CDR2 SVGIG (reference sequence). CDR3 bases: TGTGCCTGGAGTGTACCTTTCTGGGGCAACACTGAAGCTTTCTTT. Its protein is CAWSVPFWGNTEAFF.